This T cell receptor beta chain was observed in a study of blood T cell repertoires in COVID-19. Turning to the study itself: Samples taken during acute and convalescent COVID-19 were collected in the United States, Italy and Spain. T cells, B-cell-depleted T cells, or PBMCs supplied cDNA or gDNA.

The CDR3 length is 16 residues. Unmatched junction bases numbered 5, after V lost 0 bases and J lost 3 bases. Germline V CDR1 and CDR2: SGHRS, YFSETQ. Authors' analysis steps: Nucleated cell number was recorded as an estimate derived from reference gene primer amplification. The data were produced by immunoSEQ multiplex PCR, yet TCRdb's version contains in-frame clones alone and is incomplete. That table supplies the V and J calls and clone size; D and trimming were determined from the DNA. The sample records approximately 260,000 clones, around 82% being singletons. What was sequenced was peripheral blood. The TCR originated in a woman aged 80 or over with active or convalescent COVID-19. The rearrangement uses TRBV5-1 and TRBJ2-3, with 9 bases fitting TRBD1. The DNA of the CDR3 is TGCGCCAGCAGCTTGGCTTGGACAGGGGAAACAGATACGCAGTATTTT. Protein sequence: CASSLAWTGETDTQYF.